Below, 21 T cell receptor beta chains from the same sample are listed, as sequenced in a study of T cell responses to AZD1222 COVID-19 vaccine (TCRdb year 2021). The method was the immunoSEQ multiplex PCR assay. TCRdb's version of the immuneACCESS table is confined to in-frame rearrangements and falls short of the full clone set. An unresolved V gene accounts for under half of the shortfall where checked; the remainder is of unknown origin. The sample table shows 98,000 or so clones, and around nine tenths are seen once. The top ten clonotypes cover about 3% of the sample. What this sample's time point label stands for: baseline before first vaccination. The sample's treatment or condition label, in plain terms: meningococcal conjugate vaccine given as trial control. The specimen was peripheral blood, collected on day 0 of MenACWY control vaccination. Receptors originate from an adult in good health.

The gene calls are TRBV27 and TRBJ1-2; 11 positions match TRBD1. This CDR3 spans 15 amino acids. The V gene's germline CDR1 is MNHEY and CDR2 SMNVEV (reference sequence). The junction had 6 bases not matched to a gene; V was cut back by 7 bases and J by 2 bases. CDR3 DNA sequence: TGTGCCAGCACCACGTGGACAGGGGGCAACTATGGCTACACCTTC. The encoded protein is CASTTWTGGNYGYTF.

The CDR3 DNA reads TGTGCCAGCTCACCTAGATCCGGGGTCACTGAAGCTTTCTTT. Translation gives CASSPRSGVTEAFF. V and J are TRBV18 and TRBJ1-1, with D unclear. The CDR3 extends over 14 amino acids. Germline CDR1 is KGHSH and CDR2 is LQKENI. Trimming stripped 3 bases from V and 4 bases from J, with 12 bases between. Drawing the rest from reference TRBV18 and TRBJ1-1, the complete variable domain is NAGVMQNPRHLVRRRGQEARLRCSPMKGHSHVYWYRQLPEEGLKFMVYLQKENIIDESGMPKERFSAEFPKEGPSILRIQQVVRGDSAAYFCASSPRSGVTEAFFGQGTRLTVV.

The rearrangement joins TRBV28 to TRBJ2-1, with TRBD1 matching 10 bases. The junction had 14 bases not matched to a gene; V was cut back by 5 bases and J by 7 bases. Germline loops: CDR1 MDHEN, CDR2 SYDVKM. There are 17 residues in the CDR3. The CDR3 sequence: CASSPLPGQGVWNEQFF. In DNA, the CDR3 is TGTGCCAGCAGTCCGTTACCCGGACAGGGGGTATGGAATGAGCAGTTCTTC.

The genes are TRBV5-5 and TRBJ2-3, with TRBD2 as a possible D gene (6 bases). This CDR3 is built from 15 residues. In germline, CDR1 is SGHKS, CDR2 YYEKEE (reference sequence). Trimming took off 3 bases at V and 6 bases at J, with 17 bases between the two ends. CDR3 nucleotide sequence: TGTGCCAGCAGCTCCCCGCTAGCGAAGGGGGATACGCAGTATTTT. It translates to CASSSPLAKGDTQYF.

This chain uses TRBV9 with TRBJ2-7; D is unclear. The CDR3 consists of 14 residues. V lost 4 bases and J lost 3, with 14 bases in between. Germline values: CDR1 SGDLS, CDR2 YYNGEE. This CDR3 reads CASSRVAHSYEQYF. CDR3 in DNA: TGTGCCAGCAGCCGGGTTGCCCACAGCTACGAGCAGTACTTC.

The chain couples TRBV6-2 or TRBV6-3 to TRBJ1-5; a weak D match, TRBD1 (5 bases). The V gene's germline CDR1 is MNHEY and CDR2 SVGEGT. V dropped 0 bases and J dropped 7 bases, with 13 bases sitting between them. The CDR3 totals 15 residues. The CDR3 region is CASSYSERDGQPQHF. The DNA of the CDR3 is TGTGCCAGCAGTTACTCGGAGCGGGACGGCCAGCCCCAGCATTTT.

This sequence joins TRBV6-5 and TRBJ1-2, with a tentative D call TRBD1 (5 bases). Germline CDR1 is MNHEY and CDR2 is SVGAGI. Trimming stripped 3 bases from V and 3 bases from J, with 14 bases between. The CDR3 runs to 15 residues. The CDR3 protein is CASSYSGTADYGYTF. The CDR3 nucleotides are TGTGCCAGCAGTTATTCCGGGACGGCGGACTATGGCTACACCTTC.

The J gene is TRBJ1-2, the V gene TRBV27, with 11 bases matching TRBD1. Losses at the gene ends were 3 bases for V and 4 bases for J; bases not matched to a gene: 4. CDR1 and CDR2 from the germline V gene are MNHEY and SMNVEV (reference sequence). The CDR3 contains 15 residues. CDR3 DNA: TGTGCCAGCAGTTTCGGACAGGGGGCAGTCTATGGCTACACCTTC. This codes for CASSFGQGAVYGYTF.

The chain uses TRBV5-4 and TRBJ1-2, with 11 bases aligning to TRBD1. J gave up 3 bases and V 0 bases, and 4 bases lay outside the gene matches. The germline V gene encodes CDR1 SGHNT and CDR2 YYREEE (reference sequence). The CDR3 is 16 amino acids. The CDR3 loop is CASSLAMGQGDYGYTF. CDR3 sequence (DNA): TGTGCCAGCAGCTTGGCCATGGGACAGGGGGACTATGGCTACACCTTC.

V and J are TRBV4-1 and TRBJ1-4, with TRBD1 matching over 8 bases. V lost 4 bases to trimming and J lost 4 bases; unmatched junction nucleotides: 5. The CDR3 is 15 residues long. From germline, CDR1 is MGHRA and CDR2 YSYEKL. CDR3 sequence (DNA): TGCGCCAGCAGCCTGACAGGGGATTTTAATGAAAAACTGTTTTTT. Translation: CASSLTGDFNEKLFF.

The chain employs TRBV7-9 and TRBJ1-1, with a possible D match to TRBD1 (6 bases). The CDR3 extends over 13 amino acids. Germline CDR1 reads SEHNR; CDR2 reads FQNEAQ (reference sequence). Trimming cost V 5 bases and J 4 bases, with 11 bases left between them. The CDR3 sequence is CASSSTGFTEAFF. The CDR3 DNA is TGTGCCAGCAGCAGCACAGGGTTCACTGAAGCTTTCTTT.

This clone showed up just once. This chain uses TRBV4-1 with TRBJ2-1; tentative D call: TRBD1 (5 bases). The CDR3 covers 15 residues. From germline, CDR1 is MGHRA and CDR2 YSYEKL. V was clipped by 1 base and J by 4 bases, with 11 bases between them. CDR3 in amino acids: CASSQGTRPYNEQFF. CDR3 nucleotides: TGCGCCAGCAGCCAAGGGACAAGGCCGTACAATGAGCAGTTCTTC.

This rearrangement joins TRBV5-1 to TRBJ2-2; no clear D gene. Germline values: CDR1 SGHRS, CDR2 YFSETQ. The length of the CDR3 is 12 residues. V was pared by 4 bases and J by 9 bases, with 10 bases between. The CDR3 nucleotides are TGCGCCAGCAGCATGTCCTCTAGGGAGCTGTTTTTT. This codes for CASSMSSRELFF.

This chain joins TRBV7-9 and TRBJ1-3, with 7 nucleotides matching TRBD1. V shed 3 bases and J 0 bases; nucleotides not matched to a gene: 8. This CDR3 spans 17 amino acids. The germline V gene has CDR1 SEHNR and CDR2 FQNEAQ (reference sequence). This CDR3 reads CASSLTGRISSGNTIYF. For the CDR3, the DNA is TGTGCCAGCAGCTTGACAGGGAGAATAAGCTCTGGAAACACCATATATTTT.

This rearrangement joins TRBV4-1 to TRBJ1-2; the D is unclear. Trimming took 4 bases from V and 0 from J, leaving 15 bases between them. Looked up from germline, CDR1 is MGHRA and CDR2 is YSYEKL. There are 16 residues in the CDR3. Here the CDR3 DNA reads TGCGCCAGCAGCCTCCCGACACGCCGAGCTAACTATGGCTACACCTTC. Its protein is CASSLPTRRANYGYTF.

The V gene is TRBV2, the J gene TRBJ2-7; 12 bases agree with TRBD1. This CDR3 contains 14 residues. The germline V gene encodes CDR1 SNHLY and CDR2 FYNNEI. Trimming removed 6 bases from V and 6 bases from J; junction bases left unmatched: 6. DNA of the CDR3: TGTGCCAGCAGAGCGGGACAGGGGGCCGTCGAGCAGTACTTC. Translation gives CASRAGQGAVEQYF.

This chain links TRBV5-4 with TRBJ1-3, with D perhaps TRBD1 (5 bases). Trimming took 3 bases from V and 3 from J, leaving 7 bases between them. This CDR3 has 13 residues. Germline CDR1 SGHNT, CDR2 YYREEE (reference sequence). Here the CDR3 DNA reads TGTGCCAGCAGCTCCCAGGGTGGAAACACCATATATTTT. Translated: CASSSQGGNTIYF.

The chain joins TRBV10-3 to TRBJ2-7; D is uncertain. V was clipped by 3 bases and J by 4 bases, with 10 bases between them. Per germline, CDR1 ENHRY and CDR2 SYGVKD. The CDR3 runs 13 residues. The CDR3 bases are TGTGCCATCAGTGACGTGGAGTTTTACGAGCAGTACTTC. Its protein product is CAISDVEFYEQYF.

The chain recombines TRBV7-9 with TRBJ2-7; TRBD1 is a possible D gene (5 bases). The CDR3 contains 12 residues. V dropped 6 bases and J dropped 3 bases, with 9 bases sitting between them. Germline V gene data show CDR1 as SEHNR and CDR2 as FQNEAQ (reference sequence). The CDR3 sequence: CASSPQDYEQYF. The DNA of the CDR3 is TGTGCCAGCAGTCCACAGGACTACGAGCAGTACTTC.

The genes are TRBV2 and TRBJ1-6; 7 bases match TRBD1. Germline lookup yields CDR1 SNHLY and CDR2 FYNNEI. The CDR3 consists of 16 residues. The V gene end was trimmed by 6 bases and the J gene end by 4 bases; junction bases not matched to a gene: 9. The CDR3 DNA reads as TGTGCCAGCAGACCAGACAGGGTTCCTTATAATTCACCCCTCCACTTT. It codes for CASRPDRVPYNSPLHF. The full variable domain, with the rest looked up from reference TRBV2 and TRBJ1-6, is EPEVTQTPSHQVTQMGQEVILRCVPISNHLYFYWYRQILGQKVEFLVSFYNNEISEKSEIFDDQFSVERPDGSNFTLKIRSTKLEDSAMYFCASRPDRVPYNSPLHFGNGTRLTVT.

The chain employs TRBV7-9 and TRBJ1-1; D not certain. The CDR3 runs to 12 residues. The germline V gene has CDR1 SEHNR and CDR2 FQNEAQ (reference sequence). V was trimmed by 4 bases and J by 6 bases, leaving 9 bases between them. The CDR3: CASSSDFPEAFF. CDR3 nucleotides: TGTGCCAGCAGCTCCGACTTCCCTGAAGCTTTCTTT.